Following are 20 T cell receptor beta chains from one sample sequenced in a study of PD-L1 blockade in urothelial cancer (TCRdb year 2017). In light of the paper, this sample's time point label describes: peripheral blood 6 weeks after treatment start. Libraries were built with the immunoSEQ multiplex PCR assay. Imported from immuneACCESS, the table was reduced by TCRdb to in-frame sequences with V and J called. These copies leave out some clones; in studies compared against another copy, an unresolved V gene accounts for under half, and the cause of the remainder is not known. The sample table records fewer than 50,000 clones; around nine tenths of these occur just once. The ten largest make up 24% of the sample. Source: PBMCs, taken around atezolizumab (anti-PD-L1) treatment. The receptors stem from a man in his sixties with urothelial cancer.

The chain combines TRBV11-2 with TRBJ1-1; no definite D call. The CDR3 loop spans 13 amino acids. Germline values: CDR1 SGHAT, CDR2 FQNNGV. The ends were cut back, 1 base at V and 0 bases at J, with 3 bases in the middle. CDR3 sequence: CASSLAMNTEAFF. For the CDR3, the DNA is TGTGCCAGCAGCTTAGCAATGAACACTGAAGCTTTCTTT.

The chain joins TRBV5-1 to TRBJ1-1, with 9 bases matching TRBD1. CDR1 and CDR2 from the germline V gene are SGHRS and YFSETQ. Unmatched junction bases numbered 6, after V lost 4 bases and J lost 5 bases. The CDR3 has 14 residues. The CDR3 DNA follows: TGCGCCAGCAGCCAGGGACAGGGTTTGACTGAAGCTTTCTTT. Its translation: CASSQGQGLTEAFF.

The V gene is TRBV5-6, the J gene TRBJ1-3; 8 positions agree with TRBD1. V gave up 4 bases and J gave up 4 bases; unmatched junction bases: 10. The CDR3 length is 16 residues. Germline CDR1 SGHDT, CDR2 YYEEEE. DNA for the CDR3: TGTGCCAGCAGCCCGGGGACAGGTCGACCGGGAAACACCATATATTTT. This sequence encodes CASSPGTGRPGNTIYF.

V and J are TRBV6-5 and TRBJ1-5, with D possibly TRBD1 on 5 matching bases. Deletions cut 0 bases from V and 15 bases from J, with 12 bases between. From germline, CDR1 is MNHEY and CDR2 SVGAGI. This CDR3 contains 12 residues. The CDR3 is CASSYSGLSLHF. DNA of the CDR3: TGTGCCAGCAGTTACTCGGGACTGAGTCTGCATTTT.

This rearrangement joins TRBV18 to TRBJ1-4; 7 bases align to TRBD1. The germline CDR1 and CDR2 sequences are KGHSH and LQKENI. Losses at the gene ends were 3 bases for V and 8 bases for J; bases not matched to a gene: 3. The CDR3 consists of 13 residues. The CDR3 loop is CASSPATGEKLFF. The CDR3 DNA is TGTGCCAGCTCACCTGCGACAGGGGAAAAACTGTTTTTT.

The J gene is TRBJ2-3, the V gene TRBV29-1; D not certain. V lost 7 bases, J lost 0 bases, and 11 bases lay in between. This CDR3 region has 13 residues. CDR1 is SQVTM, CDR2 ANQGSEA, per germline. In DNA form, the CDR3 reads TGCAGCGGCGTCGGGTCTAGCACAGATACGCAGTATTTT. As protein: CSGVGSSTDTQYF.

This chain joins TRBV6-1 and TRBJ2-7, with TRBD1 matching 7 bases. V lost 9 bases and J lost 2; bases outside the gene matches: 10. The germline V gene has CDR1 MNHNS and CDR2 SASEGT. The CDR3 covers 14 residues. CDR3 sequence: CASDPGQKTYEQYF. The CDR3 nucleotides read TGTGCCAGTGACCCGGGACAGAAAACCTACGAGCAGTACTTC.

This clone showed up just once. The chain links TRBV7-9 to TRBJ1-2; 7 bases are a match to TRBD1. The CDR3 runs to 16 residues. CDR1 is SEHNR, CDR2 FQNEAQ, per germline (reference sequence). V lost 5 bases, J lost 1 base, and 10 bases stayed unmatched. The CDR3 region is CASSRDPGQNNYGYTF. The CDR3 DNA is TGTGCCAGCAGCCGGGATCCGGGACAGAATAACTATGGCTACACCTTC.

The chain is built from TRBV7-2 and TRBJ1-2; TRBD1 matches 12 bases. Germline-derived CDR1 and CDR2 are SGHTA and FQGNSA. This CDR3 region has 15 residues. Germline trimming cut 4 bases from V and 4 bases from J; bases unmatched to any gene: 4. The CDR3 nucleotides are TGTGCCAGCAGCTCGGGACAGGGGGCTGCCTATGGCTACACCTTC. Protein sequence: CASSSGQGAAYGYTF.

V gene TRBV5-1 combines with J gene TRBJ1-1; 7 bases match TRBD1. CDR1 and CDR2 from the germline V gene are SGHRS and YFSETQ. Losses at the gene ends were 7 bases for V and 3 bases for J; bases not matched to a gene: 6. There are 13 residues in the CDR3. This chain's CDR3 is CASSLDRDTEAFF. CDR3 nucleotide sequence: TGCGCCAGCTCCCTAGACAGGGACACTGAAGCTTTCTTT.

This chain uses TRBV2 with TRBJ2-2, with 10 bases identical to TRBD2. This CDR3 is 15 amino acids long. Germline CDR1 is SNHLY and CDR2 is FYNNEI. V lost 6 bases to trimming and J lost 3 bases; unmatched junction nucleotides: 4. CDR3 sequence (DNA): TGTGCCAGCAGGCCTAGCGGGGGATACACCGGGGAGCTGTTTTTT. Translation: CASRPSGGYTGELFF.

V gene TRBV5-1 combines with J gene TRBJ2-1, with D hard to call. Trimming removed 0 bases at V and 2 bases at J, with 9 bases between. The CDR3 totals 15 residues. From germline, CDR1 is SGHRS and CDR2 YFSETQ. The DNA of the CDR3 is TGCGCCAGCAGCTTGGATATTGGCCCCTACAATGAGCAGTTCTTC. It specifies CASSLDIGPYNEQFF.

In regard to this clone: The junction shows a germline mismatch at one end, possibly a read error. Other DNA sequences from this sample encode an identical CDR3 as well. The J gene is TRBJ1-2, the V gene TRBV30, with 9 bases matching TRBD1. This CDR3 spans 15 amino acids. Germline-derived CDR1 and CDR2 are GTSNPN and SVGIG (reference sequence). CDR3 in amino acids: CAWIGTGNSFGGYTF. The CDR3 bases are TGTGCCTGGATCGGGACAGGGAATTCCTTCGGTGGCTATACCTTC.

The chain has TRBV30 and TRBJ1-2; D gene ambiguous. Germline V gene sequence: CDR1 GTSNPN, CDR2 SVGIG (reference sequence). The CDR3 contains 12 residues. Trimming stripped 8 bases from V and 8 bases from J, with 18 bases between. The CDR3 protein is CAGDPGFRGYTF. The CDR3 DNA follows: TGTGCCGGAGATCCGGGGTTTAGAGGCTACACCTTC.

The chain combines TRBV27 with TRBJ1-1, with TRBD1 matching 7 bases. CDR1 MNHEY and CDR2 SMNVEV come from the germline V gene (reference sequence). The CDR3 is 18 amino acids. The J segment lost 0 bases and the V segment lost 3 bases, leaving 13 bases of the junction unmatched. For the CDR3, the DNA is TGTGCCAGCAGTTTTCGCGTCGACAGGGTAGCCCTGAACACTGAAGCTTTCTTT. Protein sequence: CASSFRVDRVALNTEAFF.

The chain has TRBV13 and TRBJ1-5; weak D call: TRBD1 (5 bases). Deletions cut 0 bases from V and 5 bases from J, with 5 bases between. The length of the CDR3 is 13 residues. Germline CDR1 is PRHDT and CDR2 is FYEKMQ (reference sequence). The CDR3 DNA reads TGTGCCAGCAGCTTAGGCAGGGATCAGCCCCAGCATTTT. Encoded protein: CASSLGRDQPQHF. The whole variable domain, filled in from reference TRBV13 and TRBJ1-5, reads AAGVIQSPRHLIKEKRETATLKCYPIPRHDTVYWYQQGPGQDPQFLISFYEKMQSDKGSIPDRFSAQQFSDYHSELNMSSLELGDSALYFCASSLGRDQPQHFGDGTRLSIL.

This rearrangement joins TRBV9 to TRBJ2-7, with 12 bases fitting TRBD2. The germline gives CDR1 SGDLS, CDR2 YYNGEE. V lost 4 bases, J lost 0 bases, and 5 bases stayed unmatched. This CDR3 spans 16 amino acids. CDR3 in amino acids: CASSSGGLAGSYEQYF. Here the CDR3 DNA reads TGTGCCAGCAGCTCCGGGGGACTAGCGGGCTCCTACGAGCAGTACTTC.

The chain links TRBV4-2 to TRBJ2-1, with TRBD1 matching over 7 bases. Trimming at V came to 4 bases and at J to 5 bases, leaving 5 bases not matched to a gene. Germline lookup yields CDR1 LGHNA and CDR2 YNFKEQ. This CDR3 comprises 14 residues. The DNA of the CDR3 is TGTGCCAGCAGCCCGACAGGGCCGGACAATGAGCAGTTCTTC. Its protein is CASSPTGPDNEQFF.

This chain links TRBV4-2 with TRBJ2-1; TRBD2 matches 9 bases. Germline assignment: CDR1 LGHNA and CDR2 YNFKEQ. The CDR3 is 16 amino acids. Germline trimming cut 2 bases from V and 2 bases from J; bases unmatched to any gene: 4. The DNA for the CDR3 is TGTGCCAGCAGCCAAATATCTAGCGGGACCTACAATGAGCAGTTCTTC. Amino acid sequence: CASSQISSGTYNEQFF.

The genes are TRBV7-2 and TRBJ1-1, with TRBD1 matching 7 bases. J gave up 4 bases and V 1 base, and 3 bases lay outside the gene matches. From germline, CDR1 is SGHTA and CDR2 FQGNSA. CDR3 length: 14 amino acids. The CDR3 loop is CASSLGGQSTEAFF. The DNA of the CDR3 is TGTGCCAGCAGCTTAGGGGGACAGAGCACTGAAGCTTTCTTT.